This T cell receptor beta chain was observed in a study of blood T cells in healthy people across ages. This CDR3 has 12 amino acids. Germline V gene sequence: CDR1 SGHTS, CDR2 YDEGEE. Trimming cost V 2 bases and J 3 bases, with 4 bases left between them. With a J-beta primer mix and a sample-barcoded 5' primer, a second PCR ran about 7 to 12 cycles. TCRdb redid the calling of the 5' RACE reads with MiXCR, one entry per CDR3 protein. The sample consists of over 300,000 distinct CDR3 sequences, 45% to 65% of them appearing once. The chain links TRBV5-8 to TRBJ2-3, with D uncertain. Sequenced material: blood. The sequence was collected from a man aged 55 to 70 in good health. The CDR3 nucleotides are TGTGCCAGCAGCTTTCAAACAGATACGCAGTATTTT. Translating gives CASSFQTDTQYF.